Shown below are 24 T cell receptor beta chains from a single sample sequenced in a study of beta chain features in type 1 diabetes. Study-level points and caveats: For Type 1 diabetes patients, all four CD4+ subsets carried TCRB CDR3s that were moderately but significantly shorter.

The study reverse transcribed the entire isolated RNA, so it sequenced expressed TCRB transcripts. Using immunoSEQ multiplex PCR, the repertoire was profiled, and TCRdb retains in-frame clones only, with some absent. The table has about 340,000 clones, roughly 9% seen once. Their cognate antigens are unknown. Input material: central memory CD4+ T cells from blood. The receptors were sampled from a man aged 25-40 years with type 1 diabetes.

There are a few counts of this clone. The chain carries TRBV13 and TRBJ1-5; 7 bases are a match to TRBD1. Germline lookup yields CDR1 PRHDT and CDR2 FYEKMQ (reference sequence). The ends lost 0 bases at V and 7 bases at J; junction bases unmatched: 3. The CDR3 is 14 residues long. The CDR3 region has the DNA TGTGCCAGCAGCTTAGGGACAGGGACGCAGCCCCAGCATTTT. It translates to CASSLGTGTQPQHF. The variable domain in full, completed from reference TRBV13 and TRBJ1-5, reads AAGVIQSPRHLIKEKRETATLKCYPIPRHDTVYWYQQGPGQDPQFLISFYEKMQSDKGSIPDRFSAQQFSDYHSELNMSSLELGDSALYFCASSLGTGTQPQHFGDGTRLSIL.

The V call is TRBV5-1, the J call TRBJ1-1, with a possible D match to TRBD1 (5 bases). The CDR3 runs 14 residues. CDR1 is SGHRS, CDR2 YFSETQ, per germline. With 1 base removed from V and 0 bases from J, the gap between germline ends came to 7 bases. The CDR3 loop reads CASSLRTLNTEAFF. The CDR3 DNA reads as TGCGCCAGCAGCTTGAGGACACTGAACACTGAAGCTTTCTTT.

This sequence joins TRBV28 and TRBJ2-3; possible D gene TRBD1, 7 bases. Germline V gives CDR1 MDHEN, CDR2 SYDVKM. Trimming shortened V by 2 bases and J by 6 bases, and 21 bases separated the two germline ends. This CDR3 contains 17 residues. CDR3 sequence: CASSLAGGGAGFDTQYF. The CDR3 bases are TGTGCCAGCAGTTTAGCAGGAGGGGGCGCGGGTTTCGATACGCAGTATTTT.

This clone was detected only a few times. This rearrangement joins TRBV19 to TRBJ1-6; D remains unclear. Germline V CDR1 and CDR2: LNHDA, SQIVND (reference sequence). Trimming took 3 bases from V and 6 from J, leaving 12 bases between them. The CDR3 length is 15 residues. Here the CDR3 reads CASSIIGVGNSPLHF. DNA for the CDR3: TGTGCCAGTAGTATTATTGGGGTTGGTAATTCACCCCTCCACTTT. The variable domain in full, with the rest retrieved from reference TRBV19 and TRBJ1-6, is DGGITQSPKYLFRKEGQNVTLSCEQNLNHDAMYWYRQDPGQGLRLIYYSQIVNDFQKGDIAEGYSVSREKKESFPLTVTSAQKNPTAFYLCASSIIGVGNSPLHFGNGTRLTVT.

In this sample, this clone turned up a few times. This rearrangement joins TRBV6-6 to TRBJ2-1; a possible D gene is TRBD1 (5 bases). Trimming pared 6 bases from V and 0 bases from J, leaving 12 bases between. CDR3 length: 15 residues. Germline V CDR1 and CDR2: MNHNY, SVGAGI (reference sequence). This CDR3 reads CASRADSSSYNEQFF. As DNA, the CDR3 is TGTGCCAGCAGGGCAGACAGTAGCTCCTACAATGAGCAGTTCTTC.

The J gene is TRBJ2-1, the V gene TRBV28, with 8 bases matching TRBD1. The V gene's germline CDR1 is MDHEN and CDR2 SYDVKM. The V and J ends lost 1 base and 7 bases, in that order; junction bases with no gene match: 3. The CDR3 length is 14 residues. As DNA, the CDR3 is TGTGCCAGCAGTTTATTTCAGGGGGCGAATGAGCAGTTCTTC. Its protein product is CASSLFQGANEQFF.

Concerning this clone: Different DNA sequences within this sample yield the same CDR3. The V call is TRBV5-1, the J call TRBJ1-1; the D is unclear. V was clipped by 1 base and J by 1 base, with 5 bases between them. The CDR3 has 13 amino acids. Germline V gene sequence: CDR1 SGHRS, CDR2 YFSETQ. CDR3 protein: CASSLTPNTEAFF. The DNA of the CDR3 is TGCGCCAGCAGCTTGACCCCGAACACTGAAGCTTTCTTT.

There are many counts of this clone. The J gene is TRBJ1-4, the V gene TRBV5-4, with 7 bases that match TRBD1. This CDR3 contains 15 residues. V shed 1 base and J 4 bases; nucleotides not matched to a gene: 4. Germline V gene data show CDR1 as SGHNT and CDR2 as YYREEE (reference sequence). CDR3 residues: CASSLSAGGNEKLFF. The CDR3 DNA reads TGTGCCAGCAGCTTGTCGGCAGGGGGTAATGAAAAACTGTTTTTT.

The chain uses TRBV4-3 and TRBJ2-1; TRBD1 is a possible D gene (6 bases). Germline CDR1 LGHNA, CDR2 YSLEER. This CDR3 spans 12 amino acids. Trimming shortened V by 1 base and J by 10 bases, and 8 bases separated the two germline ends. The CDR3 sequence is CASSQVQGEQFF. DNA of the CDR3: TGCGCCAGCAGCCAAGTTCAGGGGGAGCAGTTCTTC.

The rearrangement links TRBV30 to TRBJ2-5; possibly TRBD1 for D (6 bases). The V gene's germline CDR1 is GTSNPN and CDR2 SVGIG (reference sequence). V lost 0 bases and J lost 6, with 14 bases in between. The CDR3 has 14 residues. CDR3 residues: CAWSVSPGEQTQYF. Written as DNA, the CDR3 is TGTGCCTGGAGTGTAAGCCCAGGGGAGCAGACCCAGTACTTC.

The rearrangement uses TRBV9 and TRBJ2-7; D may be TRBD1 or TRBD2 (5 bases each). This CDR3 has 15 amino acids. CDR1 and CDR2 from the germline V gene are SGDLS and YYNGEE. V was shortened by 1 base and J by 6 bases, with 17 bases between the two germline ends. CDR3 loop: CASSVTPRDPGEQYF. DNA of the CDR3: TGTGCCAGCAGCGTAACACCACGGGACCCCGGCGAGCAGTACTTC. The entire variable domain, with the rest obtained from reference TRBV9 and TRBJ2-7, is as follows: DSGVTQTPKHLITATGQRVTLRCSPRSGDLSVYWYQQSLDQGLQFLIQYYNGEERAKGNILERFSAQQFPDLHSELNLSSLELGDSALYFCASSVTPRDPGEQYFGPGTRLTVT.

This sequence joins TRBV27 and TRBJ2-5; 9 bases are shared with TRBD2. The V and J ends lost 8 bases and 4 bases, in that order; junction bases with no gene match: 14. Germline V gives CDR1 MNHEY, CDR2 SMNVEV (reference sequence). This CDR3 region has 16 residues. CDR3 amino acids: CASWNRVGLATETQYF. The CDR3 DNA reads TGTGCCAGCTGGAATAGGGTAGGACTAGCGACAGAGACCCAGTACTTC.

This clone was seen only a few times. Here the CDR3 reads CASSLFTGFMNTEAFF. DNA of the CDR3: TGTGCCAGCAGCTTATTCACGGGGTTCATGAACACTGAAGCTTTCTTT. The genes are TRBV7-2 and TRBJ1-1; unclear D gene. The V gene lost 2 bases and the J gene lost 0 bases, with 13 bases spanning the gap. Looked up from germline, CDR1 is SGHTA and CDR2 is FQGNSA. This CDR3 is 16 amino acids long.

In this sample, this clone turned up a few times. This sequence joins TRBV9 and TRBJ2-5, with 9 bases that match TRBD1. Germline assignment: CDR1 SGDLS and CDR2 YYNGEE. The CDR3 is 15 amino acids. The V segment lost 4 bases and the J segment 6 bases; nucleotides outside the gene matches: 10. The CDR3 nucleotides read TGTGCCAGCAGCTTCGGGACAGGGAGGGGAAAGACCCAGTACTTC. Its protein product is CASSFGTGRGKTQYF.

This clone came up a few times. The rearrangement links TRBV2 to TRBJ2-5; D is possibly TRBD1 (5 bases). The germline gives CDR1 SNHLY, CDR2 FYNNEI. Deletions cut 7 bases from V and 0 bases from J, with 6 bases between. This CDR3 region has 12 residues. The CDR3 sequence is CASKGNQETQYF. The CDR3 DNA reads as TGTGCCAGCAAGGGGAACCAAGAGACCCAGTACTTC.

The chain has TRBV7-2 and TRBJ2-7; perhaps D is TRBD1 or TRBD2 (5 bases each). This CDR3 has 14 residues. V lost 6 bases and J lost 0, with 12 bases in between. Germline assignment: CDR1 SGHTA and CDR2 FQGNSA. The CDR3 protein is CASSQTGTSYEQYF. CDR3 coding DNA: TGTGCCAGCAGTCAAACCGGGACCTCCTACGAGCAGTACTTC.

This clone was observed a handful of times. The chain has TRBV29-1 and TRBJ1-2; TRBD1 is a possible D gene (5 bases). The germline V gene has CDR1 SQVTM and CDR2 ANQGSEA. The CDR3 runs to 12 residues. Trimming removed 6 bases from V and 6 bases from J, with 14 bases in between. The CDR3 nucleotides read TGCAGCGTGGTTCGGGGGGAGGATGGCTACACCTTC. Amino acid sequence: CSVVRGEDGYTF.

This rearrangement joins TRBV7-2 to TRBJ2-3; TRBD1 might be the D (6 bases). Germline V gene lookup returns CDR1 SGHTA and CDR2 FQGNSA. The germline V and J ends were trimmed by 4 bases and 0 bases, with 11 bases remaining between them. The CDR3 runs 15 residues. DNA for the CDR3: TGTGCCAGCAGCTCAGGGGATACTAGCACAGATACGCAGTATTTT. Translation: CASSSGDTSTDTQYF.

The gene calls are TRBV30 and TRBJ2-5; possibly TRBD1 or TRBD2 for D (5 bases each). The closer fit of TRBJ2-7 to the DNA end suggests the J call may be wrong. CDR3 length: 13 residues. Germline CDR1 GTSNPN, CDR2 SVGIG (reference sequence). CDR3 region: CACLQGVGYEQYF. In nucleotides, the CDR3 is TGTGCCTGCCTCCAGGGAGTGGGCTACGAGCAGTACTTC.

This chain joins TRBV1 and TRBJ1-2; the DNA was not used to check the table's D call, TRBD1. TRBV1 is assigned pseudogene status. The CDR3 is made up of 18 amino acids. As DNA, the CDR3 is TGCACCAGCAGCCAAGAGTTGCACAGGGGGGCAAAGGGCTATGGCTACACCTTC. The encoded protein is CTSSQELHRGAKGYGYTF.

This clone came up a few times. The chain has TRBV6-5 and TRBJ1-2; 10 nucleotides line up with TRBD1. With V trimmed by 2 bases and J by 4 bases, 7 bases remained unmatched. Germline V gives CDR1 MNHEY, CDR2 SVGAGI. This CDR3 has 16 amino acids. CDR3 bases: TGTGCCAGCAGTTACATCGGGACAGGGGAAGGCTATGGCTACACCTTC. Protein product: CASSYIGTGEGYGYTF.

V usage is TRBV7-9 and J usage is TRBJ2-7; 7 bases agree with TRBD1. From germline, CDR1 is SEHNR and CDR2 FQNEAQ (reference sequence). V shed 4 bases, J shed 5 bases, and the junction held 11 bases outside the gene matches. The CDR3 is made up of 15 amino acids. This CDR3 reads CASSSRQGQRDEQYF. CDR3 DNA sequence: TGTGCCAGCAGCTCAAGACAGGGCCAGAGAGACGAGCAGTACTTC.

V is TRBV6-5 and J is TRBJ1-6; D is undetermined. The CDR3 has 13 residues. Germline V gene lookup returns CDR1 MNHEY and CDR2 SVGAGI. Deletions cut 9 bases from V and 0 bases from J, with 6 bases between. CDR3 sequence (DNA): TGTGCCAGTCGTGGCTCCTATAATTCACCCCTCCACTTT. It is translated as CASRGSYNSPLHF.

This clone was detected only a few times. The V and J genes are TRBV14 and TRBJ2-5, with a possible D match to TRBD2 (5 bases). Germline V gives CDR1 SGHDN, CDR2 FVKESK. The CDR3 has 14 residues. Trimming left V 6 bases short and J 2 bases short, with 13 bases between. Here the CDR3 DNA reads TGTGCCAGCAGTCGAGGCAGGACTCAAGAGACCCAGTACTTC. Amino acids: CASSRGRTQETQYF.